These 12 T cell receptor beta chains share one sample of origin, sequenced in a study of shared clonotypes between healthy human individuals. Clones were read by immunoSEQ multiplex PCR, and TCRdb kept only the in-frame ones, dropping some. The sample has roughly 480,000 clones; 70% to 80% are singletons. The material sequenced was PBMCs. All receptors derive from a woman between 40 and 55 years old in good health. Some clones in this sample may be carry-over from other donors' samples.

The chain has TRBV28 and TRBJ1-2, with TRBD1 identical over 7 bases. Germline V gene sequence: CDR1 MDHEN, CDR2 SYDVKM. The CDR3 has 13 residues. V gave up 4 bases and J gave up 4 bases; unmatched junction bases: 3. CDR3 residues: CASSSRDSYGYTF. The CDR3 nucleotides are TGTGCCAGCAGTTCCCGGGACAGCTATGGCTACACCTTC.

CDR3 nucleotide sequence: TGTGCCAGCAGCCCACAGGGTGGAAACCAAGAGACCCAGTACTTC. Translated, it gives CASSPQGGNQETQYF. The chain recombines TRBV7-8 with TRBJ2-5; a possible D gene is TRBD1 (6 bases). CDR1 is SGHVS, CDR2 FQNEAQ, per germline. This CDR3 region has 15 residues. Trimming removed 5 bases at V and 0 bases at J, with 13 bases between.

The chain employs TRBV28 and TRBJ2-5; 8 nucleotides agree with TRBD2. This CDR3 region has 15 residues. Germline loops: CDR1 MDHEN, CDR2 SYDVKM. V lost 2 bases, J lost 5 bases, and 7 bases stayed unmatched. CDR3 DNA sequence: TGTGCCAGCAGTTTACGGGGGGGAGTGTGGGAGACCCAGTACTTC. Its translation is CASSLRGGVWETQYF. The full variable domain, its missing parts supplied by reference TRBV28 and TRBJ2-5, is DVKVTQSSRYLVKRTGEKVFLECVQDMDHENMFWYRQDPGLGLRLIYFSYDVKMKEKGDIPEGYSVSREKKERFSLILESASTNQTSMYLCASSLRGGVWETQYFGPGTRLLVL.

CDR3 nucleotides: TGTGCCAGCAGTGAGACTAGCGGTATTGTGTTGTTCTTC. It yields the protein CASSETSGIVLFF. The chain is built from TRBV2 and TRBJ2-1; 9 bases are a match to TRBD2. This CDR3 has 13 amino acids. Trimming took 3 bases from V and 15 from J; bases not matched to a gene: 9. Germline V gene sequence: CDR1 SNHLY, CDR2 FYNNEI.

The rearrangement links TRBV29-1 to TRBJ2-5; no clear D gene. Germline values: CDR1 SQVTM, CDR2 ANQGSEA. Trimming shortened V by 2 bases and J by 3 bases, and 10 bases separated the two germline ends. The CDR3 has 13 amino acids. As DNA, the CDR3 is TGCAGCGTTGAACAGGATGTTGAAGAGACCCAGTACTTC. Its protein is CSVEQDVEETQYF.

The CDR3 DNA is TGTGCCAGCAGTTTTCCGGATCGAGTTGGCTACACCTTC. Its protein is CASSFPDRVGYTF. The V call is TRBV27, the J call TRBJ1-2, with no clear D. This CDR3 has 13 amino acids. CDR1 is MNHEY, CDR2 SMNVEV, per germline (reference sequence). V was cut by 3 bases and J by 7 bases, with 12 bases left in between.

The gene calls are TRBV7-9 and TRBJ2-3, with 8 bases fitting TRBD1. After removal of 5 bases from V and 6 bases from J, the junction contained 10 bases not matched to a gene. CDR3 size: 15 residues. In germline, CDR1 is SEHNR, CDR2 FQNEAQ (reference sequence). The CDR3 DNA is TGTGCCAGCAGCCCAAGTCAGGGGGCAGGGGATACGCAGTATTTT. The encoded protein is CASSPSQGAGDTQYF.

The CDR3 coding sequence is TGTGCCAGCAGCTTGGGGGGGACAGGGGGTGCAGGCGAGCAGTACTTC. Translation gives CASSLGGTGGAGEQYF. The rearrangement links TRBV5-4 to TRBJ2-7; TRBD1 agrees at 11 bases. J gave up 6 bases and V 0 bases, and 8 bases lay outside the gene matches. CDR3 length equals 16 residues. Germline CDR1 is SGHNT and CDR2 is YYREEE (reference sequence).

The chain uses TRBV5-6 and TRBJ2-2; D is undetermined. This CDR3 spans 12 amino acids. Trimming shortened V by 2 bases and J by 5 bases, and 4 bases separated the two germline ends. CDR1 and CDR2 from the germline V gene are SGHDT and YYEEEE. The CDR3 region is CASSLLTGELFF. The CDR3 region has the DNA TGTGCCAGCAGCTTACTGACCGGGGAGCTGTTTTTT. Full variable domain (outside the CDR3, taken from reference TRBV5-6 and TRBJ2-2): DAGVTQSPTHLIKTRGQQVTLRCSPKSGHDTVSWYQQALGQGPQFIFQYYEEEERQRGNFPDRFSGHQFPNYSSELNVNALLLGDSALYLCASSLLTGELFFGEGSRLTVL.

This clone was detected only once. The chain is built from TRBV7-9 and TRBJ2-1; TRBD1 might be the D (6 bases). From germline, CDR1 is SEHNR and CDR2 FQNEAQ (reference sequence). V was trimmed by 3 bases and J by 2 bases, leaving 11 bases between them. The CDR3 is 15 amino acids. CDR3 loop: CASSLSRTAYNEQFF. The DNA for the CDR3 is TGTGCCAGCAGCTTGTCAAGGACAGCCTACAATGAGCAGTTCTTC.

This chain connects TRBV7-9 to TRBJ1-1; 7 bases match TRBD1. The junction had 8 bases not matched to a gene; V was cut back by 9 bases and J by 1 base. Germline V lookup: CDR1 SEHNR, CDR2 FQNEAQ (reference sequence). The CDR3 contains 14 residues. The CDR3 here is CASKGPGGNTEAFF. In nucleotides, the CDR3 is TGTGCCAGTAAGGGGCCAGGGGGGAACACTGAAGCTTTCTTT.

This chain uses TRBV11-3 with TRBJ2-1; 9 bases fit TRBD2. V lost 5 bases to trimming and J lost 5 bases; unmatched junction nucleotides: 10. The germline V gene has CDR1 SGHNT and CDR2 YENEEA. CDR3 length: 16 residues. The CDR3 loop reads CASSVQGLAGNNEQFF. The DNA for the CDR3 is TGTGCCAGCAGCGTTCAAGGCCTAGCGGGAAACAATGAGCAGTTCTTC.